Listed below are T cell receptor beta chains from one sample, sequenced in a study of OX40 agonist ivuxolimab in advanced cancers. Method: immunoSEQ multiplex PCR; TCRdb's copy keeps in-frame clones and lacks some. The sample includes some 50,000 clones, 65% to 90% of them seen just once. Source: CD4+ or CD8+ T cells sorted from blood, taken in a trial of the OX40 agonist ivuxolimab. These receptors were collected from an adult with an advanced solid tumor such as melanoma, head and neck, liver or kidney cancer. Each CDR3 is given with its conserved first and last residue. A D gene is named only where the DNA matches it firmly. The listing skips clone size in some rows; elsewhere it reads once, few, many or a size class.

v_call	d_call	j_call	clone_size	cdr3_aa	cdr3_nt
TRBV5-1	TRBD1	TRBJ2-7	-	CASSLVGQGAYEQYF	TGCGCCAGCAGCTTGGTTGGGCAGGGGGCCTACGAGCAGTACTTC
TRBV4-2	TRBD1	TRBJ1-1	once	CASSSPTGTGGVVTEAFF	TGTGCCAGCAGCTCCCCCACCGGGACAGGGGGAGTTGTCACTGAAGCTTTCTTT
TRBV6-5	TRBD1	TRBJ1-5	-	CASSYSQGNQPQHF	TGTGCCAGCAGTTACTCACAGGGGAATCAGCCCCAGCATTTT
TRBV30	-	TRBJ2-7	-	CAWSAGRGYEQYF	TGTGCCTGGAGTGCCGGACGGGGCTACGAGCAGTACTTC
TRBV7-9	-	TRBJ2-1	few	CASSAGNNEQFF	TGTGCCAGCAGCGCAGGAAACAATGAGCAGTTCTTC
TRBV10-3	-	TRBJ1-2	once	CAISDGGSGGYGYTF	TGTGCCATCAGTGATGGCGGGTCCGGGGGCTATGGCTACACCTTC
TRBV7-9	-	TRBJ1-1	-	CASSLRGSGTEAFF	TGTGCCAGCAGCTTAAGGGGCTCGGGCACTGAAGCTTTCTTT
TRBV30	-	TRBJ1-6	-	CAWSAGGLREPLHF	TGTGCCTGGAGCGCGGGGGGCCTCCGTGAACCCCTCCACTTT
TRBV27	-	TRBJ1-1	-	CASKAGTEAFF	TGTGCCAGCAAGGCTGGCACTGAAGCTTTCTTT
TRBV5-1	TRBD2	TRBJ2-3	-	CASSPEAGWGTDTQYF	TGCGCCAGCAGCCCAGAAGCGGGGTGGGGCACAGATACGCAGTATTTT
TRBV11-2	-	TRBJ2-7	once	CASSLQGAPLYEQYF	TGTGCCAGCAGTCTACAGGGAGCGCCTCTCTACGAGCAGTACTTC
TRBV29-1	TRBD2	TRBJ2-2	-	CSVGTSAGGELFF	TGCAGCGTTGGGACTAGTGCGGGCGGGGAGCTGTTTTTT
TRBV9	TRBD2	TRBJ2-7	-	CASSVGPSGGKVYEQYF	TGTGCCAGCAGCGTAGGGCCTAGCGGGGGGAAAGTCTACGAGCAGTACTTC
TRBV5-1	TRBD2	TRBJ2-1	once	CASSGGLAGYNEQFF	TGCGCCAGCAGCGGGGGACTAGCGGGTTACAATGAGCAGTTCTTC
TRBV7-3	-	TRBJ1-1	-	CASSRPPTASLGAFF	TGTGCCAGCAGCCGACCCCCGACGGCTTCCCTAGGGGCTTTCTTT
TRBV6-5	-	TRBJ2-2	-	CASSYVTGELFF	TGTGCCAGCAGTTACGTAACCGGGGAGCTGTTTTTT
TRBV6-4	TRBD1	TRBJ2-2	-	CASSSDRGRIENTGELFF	TGTGCCAGCAGTTCCGACAGGGGGCGTATTGAGAACACCGGGGAGCTGTTTTTT
TRBV19	-	TRBJ1-1	-	CASSLPQGPLNTEAFF	TGTGCCAGTAGTCTCCCACAGGGCCCCCTGAACACTGAAGCTTTCTTT
TRBV6-5	-	TRBJ1-2	-	CASSYGQSFYGYTF	TGTGCCAGCAGTTACGGACAGAGCTTCTATGGCTACACCTTC
TRBV12-5	-	TRBJ2-5	-	CASGLGGPQETQYF	TGTGCTAGTGGTTTGGGAGGGCCCCAAGAGACCCAGTACTTC